The present TCR beta chain was sequenced within a study of blood T cell repertoires in COVID-19. At the level of the study: Sites in the United States, Italy and Spain provided acute and convalescent COVID-19 samples. From T cells, B-cell-depleted T cells, or PBMCs came the material, which was cDNA or gDNA.

Germline CDR1 is SGHTS and CDR2 is YDEGEE. The CDR3 consists of 15 residues. Trimming cost V 0 bases and J 5 bases, with 15 bases left between them. Original processing notes: How many nucleated cells were present was estimated from reference gene primer amplification. Generated by immunoSEQ multiplex PCR, the TCRdb table keeps only in-frame clones and is missing some. V and J calls and clone size are given by that table; D and trimming were obtained from the DNA. The data hold about 260,000 clones, with 70% to 90% observed a single time. Source material: peripheral blood. The TCR originated in a man in his 60s who had recovered from COVID-19. The genes are TRBV5-8 and TRBJ2-7; TRBD1 might be the D (5 bases). The CDR3, as DNA: TGTGCCAGCAGCTTGGGCCGTGGGGCGGTCGACGAGCAGTACTTC. Encoded protein: CASSLGRGAVDEQYF.